Presented here are 7 T cell receptor beta chains from one specimen sequenced in a study of T cell repertoires in cytomegalovirus infection. No antigens are known for them. One entry per CDR3 protein results from TCRdb running MiXCR on the reads. Found here are about 920,000 distinct CDR3 sequences, around 32% of them singletons; the top ten hold roughly 13%. The sample consisted of cultured CD8+ T cells from PBMCs, taken from culture after CMV antigen stimulation. The receptors derive from a human donor in good health (CMV status not recorded). Some clones in this sample may be carry-over from other donors' samples.

The chain has TRBV4-3 and TRBJ2-2, with a tentative D call TRBD2 (6 bases). With 0 bases removed from V and 10 bases from J, the gap between germline ends came to 12 bases. Germline V gives CDR1 LGHNA, CDR2 YSLEER. This CDR3 spans 14 amino acids. CDR3 sequence (DNA): TGCGCCAGCAGCCAAGAGGGGGGTTTGGAGGAGCTGTTTTTT. Its translation is CASSQEGGLEELFF.

The chain combines TRBV19 with TRBJ2-7, with D tentatively TRBD2 (6 bases). Trimming pared 2 bases from V and 4 bases from J, leaving 12 bases between. Looked up from germline, CDR1 is LNHDA and CDR2 is SQIVND (reference sequence). The CDR3 runs to 14 residues. In DNA form, the CDR3 reads TGTGCCAGTAGTATAACGACTAGTCGGTACGAGCAGTACTTC. This translates into CASSITTSRYEQYF. Full variable domain (outside the CDR3, taken from reference TRBV19 and TRBJ2-7): DGGITQSPKYLFRKEGQNVTLSCEQNLNHDAMYWYRQDPGQGLRLIYYSQIVNDFQKGDIAEGYSVSREKKESFPLTVTSAQKNPTAFYLCASSITTSRYEQYFGPGTRLTVT.

This clonotype has only a few counts. The V gene is TRBV19, the J gene TRBJ1-1; 7 bases are shared with TRBD1. V shed 7 bases and J 5 bases; nucleotides not matched to a gene: 16. Germline V gives CDR1 LNHDA, CDR2 SQIVND (reference sequence). This CDR3 is 16 amino acids long. The CDR3 DNA sequence: TGTGCCAGTACCAGACAGGGAAGGATGGGGGAAACTGAAGCTTTCTTT. Its protein is CASTRQGRMGETEAFF.

This chain connects TRBV9 to TRBJ1-1; no definite D call. V was cut by 0 bases and J by 2 bases, with 8 bases left in between. This CDR3 comprises 14 residues. The V gene's germline CDR1 is SGDLS and CDR2 YYNGEE. In nucleotides, the CDR3 is TGTGCCAGCAGCGTAGAGGGTCATAACACTGAAGCTTTCTTT. Residues: CASSVEGHNTEAFF.

This clonotype appeared a few times. The genes are TRBV6-1 and TRBJ1-3; 8 bases match TRBD1. V dropped 7 bases and J dropped 7; count of bases not matched to a gene: 9. In germline, CDR1 is MNHNS, CDR2 SASEGT. CDR3 length: 14 amino acids. This chain's CDR3 is CASKDREFSNTIYF. DNA of the CDR3: TGTGCCAGCAAGGACAGGGAGTTTTCGAACACCATATATTTT.

This clonotype was found a few times. The chain couples TRBV4-1 to TRBJ2-5; D unresolved. Between the trimmed V and J ends, which lost 1 base and 1 base, there was a span of 7 bases. This CDR3 is 14 amino acids long. CDR1 and CDR2 (germline): MGHRA, YSYEKL. The CDR3 DNA is TGCGCCAGCAGCCAAGCCTACAGCCAAGAGACCCAGTACTTC. Translation gives CASSQAYSQETQYF.

To note about this clonotype: A read error may produce the germline difference seen at one junction end. The chain employs TRBV20-1 and TRBJ2-1; D not resolved. Looked up from germline, CDR1 is DFQATT and CDR2 is SNEGSKA (reference sequence). This CDR3 contains 17 residues. CDR3 nucleotides: TGCAATGCTAGAGAGGTTGCAAACTCCCTCCCCTACAATGAGCAGTTCTTC. Its protein product is CNAREVANSLPYNEQFF.